The clone carrying this T cell receptor beta chain has just a few counts. Trimming shortened V by 1 base and J by 5 bases, and 14 bases separated the two germline ends. CDR1 and CDR2 from the germline V gene are SGHTA and FQGNSA. The CDR3 has 15 residues. The data were obtained in a study of T cells after yellow fever vaccination. TCRdb fed the 5' RACE reads into MiXCR, producing one record per CDR3 protein. Here the sample spans some 600,000 distinct CDR3 sequences, roughly a sixth being singletons. The sample consisted of PBMCs, taken less than 6 days after the first yellow fever vaccination. This chain uses TRBV7-2 with TRBJ1-2; D is undetermined. The clonotype was recovered from a man in his late teens or twenties who received the YFV17D yellow fever vaccine. The CDR3 region has the DNA TGTGCCAGCAGCTTAGGCGGCGGACCGACGTATGGCTACACCTTC. Protein product: CASSLGGGPTYGYTF.